The rows below give T cell receptor beta chains drawn from one sample of a study of Ad26.COV2.S vaccination and SARS-CoV-2 variants. Only in-frame clones appear in the TCRdb table, and some are missing; sequencing was by immunoSEQ multiplex PCR. The sample has around 350,000 clones, around 83% seen once. Sequenced here: peripheral blood, sampled in a trial of Ad26.COV2.S vaccine versus placebo. All receptors come from a person between 18 and 65 years old who received the Ad26.COV2.S COVID-19 vaccine or a placebo. CDR3s include the opening cysteine and the closing phenylalanine or tryptophan. Fields, in order: J gene, V gene, clone size, D gene, CDR3 protein, CDR3 DNA. A D gene is named only where the DNA matches it firmly. Size tells how often a clone was seen (once, few, many) or the class of an expanded clone, and some rows leave it out.

j_gene: TRBJ1-6; v_gene: TRBV19; abundance: .; d_gene: .; CDR3aa: CASSIAGGAPLHF; CDR3nt: TGTGCCAGTAGTATAGCCGGCGGGGCACCCCTCCACTTT
j_gene: TRBJ1-5; v_gene: TRBV5-5; abundance: few; d_gene: .; CDR3aa: CASSLAGTDQPQHF; CDR3nt: TGTGCCAGCAGCTTGGCAGGGACGGATCAGCCCCAGCATTTT
j_gene: TRBJ2-5; v_gene: TRBV29-1; abundance: .; d_gene: .; CDR3aa: CSVEDRGTQYF; CDR3nt: TGCAGCGTTGAAGATCGTGGGACCCAGTACTTC
j_gene: TRBJ1-3; v_gene: TRBV13; abundance: .; d_gene: .; CDR3aa: CASSLVGNRGNTIYF; CDR3nt: TGTGCCAGCAGCTTAGTGGGCAACCGTGGAAACACCATATATTTT
j_gene: TRBJ2-7; v_gene: TRBV19; abundance: few; d_gene: TRBD1; CDR3aa: CASRARTGPLHEQYF; CDR3nt: TGTGCCAGTAGAGCCCGGACAGGACCCCTCCACGAGCAGTACTTC
j_gene: TRBJ2-1; v_gene: TRBV3-1/TRBV3-2; abundance: .; d_gene: TRBD2; CDR3aa: CASSQDGLAGYNEQFF; CDR3nt: TGTGCCAGCAGCCAAGACGGTCTAGCGGGCTACAATGAGCAGTTCTTC
j_gene: TRBJ2-4; v_gene: TRBV9; abundance: .; d_gene: TRBD1; CDR3aa: CASSAAGTQGGNIQYF; CDR3nt: TGTGCCAGCAGCGCCGCCGGGACACAGGGGGGAAACATTCAGTACTTC
j_gene: TRBJ2-3; v_gene: TRBV12-3/TRBV12-4; abundance: few; d_gene: .; CDR3aa: CASSSTRGDTQYF; CDR3nt: TGTGCCAGCAGTTCGACTAGGGGGGATACGCAGTATTTT
j_gene: TRBJ2-2; v_gene: TRBV6-5; abundance: few; d_gene: .; CDR3aa: CASSYWGKVAGELFF; CDR3nt: TGTGCCAGCAGTTACTGGGGGAAGGTGGCCGGGGAGCTGTTTTTT
j_gene: TRBJ2-1; v_gene: TRBV7-2; abundance: .; d_gene: .; CDR3aa: CASSEERFSYNEQFF; CDR3nt: TGTGCCAGCAGCGAGGAGCGGTTCTCCTACAATGAGCAGTTCTTC
j_gene: TRBJ2-2; v_gene: TRBV6-5; abundance: many; d_gene: .; CDR3aa: CASSSDTAAGELFF; CDR3nt: TGTGCCAGCAGTTCCGACACGGCCGCCGGGGAGCTGTTTTTT
j_gene: TRBJ2-1; v_gene: TRBV5-5; abundance: .; d_gene: TRBD1; CDR3aa: CASSIGTEYNEQFF; CDR3nt: TGTGCCAGCAGCATTGGGACAGAGTACAATGAGCAGTTCTTC
j_gene: TRBJ2-7; v_gene: TRBV7-9; abundance: .; d_gene: TRBD2; CDR3aa: CASSLVSLAEAYEQYF; CDR3nt: TGTGCCAGCAGCTTAGTTTCCCTAGCGGAAGCCTACGAGCAGTACTTC
j_gene: TRBJ1-5; v_gene: TRBV19; abundance: .; d_gene: .; CDR3aa: CASGVGGVQPQHF; CDR3nt: TGTGCCAGTGGGGTTGGGGGGGTACAGCCCCAGCATTTT
j_gene: TRBJ1-2; v_gene: TRBV7-9; abundance: .; d_gene: .; CDR3aa: CASSLGSGRQDRYGYTF; CDR3nt: TGTGCCAGCAGCTTAGGCTCGGGTAGACAGGATCGCTATGGCTACACCTTC
j_gene: TRBJ2-1; v_gene: TRBV18; abundance: .; d_gene: TRBD2; CDR3aa: CASSPPGGTSGRNNEQFF; CDR3nt: TGTGCCAGCTCACCACCGGGAGGGACTAGCGGGAGGAACAATGAGCAGTTCTTC
j_gene: TRBJ2-2; v_gene: TRBV18; abundance: many; d_gene: .; CDR3aa: CASSPQLRAPNTGELFF; CDR3nt: TGTGCCAGCTCACCACAACTAAGGGCCCCGAACACCGGGGAGCTGTTTTTT
j_gene: TRBJ1-3; v_gene: TRBV5-6; abundance: .; d_gene: .; CDR3aa: CASSFRQVGNTIYF; CDR3nt: TGTGCCAGCAGCTTTAGGCAGGTTGGAAACACCATATATTTT
j_gene: TRBJ2-2; v_gene: TRBV30; abundance: .; d_gene: TRBD1; CDR3aa: CAWGTGTGELFF; CDR3nt: TGTGCCTGGGGGACAGGAACCGGGGAGCTGTTTTTT
j_gene: TRBJ2-5; v_gene: TRBV3-1/TRBV3-2; abundance: once; d_gene: .; CDR3aa: CASSQSQTQYF; CDR3nt: TGTGCCAGCAGCCAAAGTCAGACCCAGTACTTC
j_gene: TRBJ2-1; v_gene: TRBV9; abundance: .; d_gene: TRBD2; CDR3aa: CASSPRGLAGANEQFF; CDR3nt: TGTGCCAGCAGCCCCCGGGGACTAGCGGGAGCTAATGAGCAGTTCTTC
j_gene: TRBJ2-1; v_gene: TRBV7-2; abundance: .; d_gene: .; CDR3aa: CASSLDSVGAPYNEQFF; CDR3nt: TGTGCCAGCAGCTTAGATAGTGTGGGGGCCCCCTACAATGAGCAGTTCTTC
j_gene: TRBJ2-7; v_gene: TRBV12-3/TRBV12-4; abundance: .; d_gene: .; CDR3aa: CASSLQGYGEQYF; CDR3nt: TGTGCCAGCAGTCTACAGGGTTACGGCGAGCAGTACTTC
j_gene: TRBJ2-1; v_gene: TRBV5-1; abundance: .; d_gene: TRBD1; CDR3aa: CASSLGQGVGAEQFF; CDR3nt: TGCGCCAGCAGCTTGGGACAGGGGGTCGGTGCTGAGCAGTTCTTC
j_gene: TRBJ2-5; v_gene: TRBV23-1; abundance: .; d_gene: .; CDR3aa: CASSHDETQYF; CDR3nt: TGCGCCAGCAGTCATGACGAGACCCAGTACTTC
j_gene: TRBJ2-3; v_gene: TRBV5-1; abundance: .; d_gene: .; CDR3aa: CASSASGAWDTQYF; CDR3nt: TGCGCCAGCAGCGCGTCGGGGGCTTGGGACACGCAGTATTTT
j_gene: TRBJ1-1; v_gene: TRBV21-1; abundance: .; d_gene: .; CDR3aa: CASLLVAFF; CDR3nt: TGTGCCAGCCTACTGGTGGCTTTCTTT
j_gene: TRBJ2-7; v_gene: TRBV7-9; abundance: once; d_gene: .; CDR3aa: CASSIRATYEQYF; CDR3nt: TGTGCCAGCAGCATACGCGCCACCTACGAGCAGTACTTC
j_gene: TRBJ1-2; v_gene: TRBV7-2; abundance: once; d_gene: .; CDR3aa: CASSLRGNYGYTF; CDR3nt: TGTGCCAGCAGCTTGAGGGGTAACTATGGCTACACCTTC
j_gene: TRBJ1-1; v_gene: TRBV6-5; abundance: .; d_gene: .; CDR3aa: CASRPLFIGLAFF; CDR3nt: TGTGCCAGCAGACCACTTTTTATCGGGTTAGCTTTCTTT
j_gene: TRBJ2-3; v_gene: TRBV5-3; abundance: .; d_gene: .; CDR3aa: CARSRLGRRGLTDTQYF; CDR3nt: TGTGCCAGAAGCCGCCTAGGCCGGAGGGGTCTCACAGATACGCAGTATTTT
j_gene: TRBJ1-2; v_gene: TRBV7-6; abundance: .; d_gene: .; CDR3aa: CASSPGTPDYGYTF; CDR3nt: TGTGCCAGCAGCCCCGGGACACCTGACTATGGCTACACCTTC
j_gene: TRBJ1-4; v_gene: TRBV5-1; abundance: .; d_gene: TRBD1; CDR3aa: CASSFAGQGNEKLFF; CDR3nt: TGCGCCAGCAGCTTTGCGGGACAGGGTAATGAAAAACTGTTTTTT
j_gene: TRBJ1-2; v_gene: TRBV10-3; abundance: .; d_gene: .; CDR3aa: CAISTGQSYGYTF; CDR3nt: TGTGCCATCAGTACGGGCCAATCATATGGCTACACCTTC
j_gene: TRBJ1-5; v_gene: TRBV12-3/TRBV12-4; abundance: .; d_gene: .; CDR3aa: CASSFRDQPQHF; CDR3nt: TGTGCCAGCAGTTTCAGGGATCAGCCCCAGCATTTT
j_gene: TRBJ2-3; v_gene: TRBV15; abundance: .; d_gene: TRBD1; CDR3aa: CATSRDGTGYRDTQYF; CDR3nt: TGTGCCACCAGCAGAGATGGGACAGGGTATCGTGATACGCAGTATTTT
j_gene: TRBJ2-3; v_gene: TRBV18; abundance: .; d_gene: .; CDR3aa: CASSLFSGSSSSTDTQYF; CDR3nt: TGTGCCAGCTCCCTATTTTCAGGGTCCTCGTCTAGCACAGATACGCAGTATTTT
j_gene: TRBJ1-3; v_gene: TRBV6-5; abundance: .; d_gene: .; CDR3aa: CASRLTGPGNTIYF; CDR3nt: TGTGCCAGCAGATTAACGGGTCCCGGAAACACCATATATTTT
j_gene: TRBJ2-2; v_gene: TRBV19; abundance: few; d_gene: TRBD1; CDR3aa: CASSIVPTGGAYTGELFF; CDR3nt: TGTGCCAGTAGTATAGTCCCCACAGGGGGCGCGTACACCGGGGAGCTGTTTTTT
j_gene: TRBJ2-5; v_gene: TRBV6-2/TRBV6-3; abundance: .; d_gene: .; CDR3aa: CASSYSIVGWETQYF; CDR3nt: TGTGCCAGCAGTTACTCGATAGTGGGTTGGGAGACCCAGTACTTC
j_gene: TRBJ1-6; v_gene: TRBV19; abundance: .; d_gene: .; CDR3aa: CASNPGKISYNSPLHF; CDR3nt: TGTGCCAGTAATCCAGGGAAGATCTCCTATAATTCACCCCTCCACTTT
j_gene: TRBJ1-5; v_gene: TRBV4-1; abundance: .; d_gene: .; CDR3aa: CASSPRGGLIGNQPQHF; CDR3nt: TGCGCCAGCAGCCCCCGTGGGGGGCTAATTGGGAATCAGCCCCAGCATTTT
j_gene: TRBJ1-1; v_gene: TRBV6-5; abundance: .; d_gene: .; CDR3aa: CASRSLIMNTEAFF; CDR3nt: TGTGCCAGCAGGAGCTTAATCATGAACACTGAAGCTTTCTTT